The 28 T cell receptor beta chains presented below share a single source sample, sequenced in a study of radiotherapy plus CTLA-4 blockade in lung cancer. Clones were sequenced by immunoSEQ multiplex PCR, and TCRdb holds only the in-frame ones, with some missing. The sample shows 100,000 to 150,000 clones, just under 80% of them seen only once. Sequenced here: peripheral blood, sampled from a patient treated with radiotherapy plus ipilimumab. The receptors derive from a human donor with non-small cell lung cancer who had a partial response to radiotherapy plus ipilimumab.

V is TRBV29-1 and J is TRBJ2-3, with 11 nucleotides matching TRBD2. In germline, CDR1 is SQVTM, CDR2 ANQGSEA. There are 17 residues in the CDR3. With V trimmed by 2 bases and J by 2 bases, 9 bases remained unmatched. The chain's CDR3 is CSVETGGSGRATDTQYF. CDR3 in DNA: TGCAGCGTTGAAACCGGGGGTAGCGGGAGGGCCACAGATACGCAGTATTTT.

The chain recombines TRBV6-5 with TRBJ1-2; 7 positions match TRBD1. This CDR3 spans 13 amino acids. CDR1 and CDR2 (germline): MNHEY, SVGAGI. V trimming: 5 bases; J trimming: 5 bases; junction bases outside the gene matches: 5. CDR3 amino acids: CASSGTVFYGYTF. CDR3 DNA sequence: TGTGCCAGCAGTGGGACAGTTTTTTATGGCTACACCTTC.

J is TRBJ2-1 and V is TRBV10-2; the D gene is possibly TRBD1 (6 bases). Germline CDR1 and CDR2: WSHSY and SAAADI. The CDR3 spans 15 residues. V shed 4 bases and J shed 4 bases, with 14 bases lying between them. CDR3 amino acids: CASSAGVTDYNEQFF. The CDR3 DNA reads as TGCGCCAGCAGTGCAGGGGTTACAGATTACAATGAGCAGTTCTTC.

V is TRBV18 and J is TRBJ2-5; 8 bases fit TRBD1. Losses at the gene ends were 3 bases for V and 1 base for J; bases not matched to a gene: 7. CDR3 length: 16 amino acids. Germline CDR1 KGHSH, CDR2 LQKENI. The CDR3 is CASSPWTGLRQETQYF. Written as DNA, the CDR3 is TGTGCCAGCTCACCGTGGACAGGGCTACGCCAAGAGACCCAGTACTTC.

In its sample, this clone was seen once. The chain is built from TRBV29-1 and TRBJ1-2, with TRBD1 identical over 7 bases. This CDR3 is 12 amino acids long. Germline V gene sequence: CDR1 SQVTM, CDR2 ANQGSEA. V dropped 7 bases and J dropped 2; count of bases not matched to a gene: 4. The CDR3 bases are TGCAGCGATCGACAGGGAAACTATGGCTACACCTTC. Its protein is CSDRQGNYGYTF.

The J gene is TRBJ2-3, the V gene TRBV6-6; 11 nucleotides align to TRBD1. V dropped 5 bases and J dropped 3; count of bases not matched to a gene: 4. The CDR3 has 15 amino acids. The V gene's germline CDR1 is MNHNY and CDR2 SVGAGI (reference sequence). CDR3 DNA sequence: TGTGCCAGCAGTGACCGGGACAGGGGGACAGATACGCAGTATTTT. It translates to CASSDRDRGTDTQYF.

This clone was recorded a few times. The chain recombines TRBV27 with TRBJ2-7, with D maybe TRBD2 (6 bases). This CDR3 contains 12 residues. Germline loops: CDR1 MNHEY, CDR2 SMNVEV (reference sequence). Between the trimmed V and J ends, which lost 4 bases and 5 bases, there was a span of 9 bases. The CDR3 here is CASSYGGDEQYF. The CDR3 coding sequence is TGTGCCAGCAGTTACGGGGGAGACGAGCAGTACTTC.

CDR3 DNA: TGTGCCAGTACCCCGGGGGGACTCCTCTCTGGAAACACCATATATTTT. Its protein is CASTPGGLLSGNTIYF. The rearrangement joins TRBV19 to TRBJ1-3, with D perhaps TRBD1 (5 bases). The germline CDR1 and CDR2 sequences are LNHDA and SQIVND (reference sequence). The CDR3 spans 16 residues. Trimming removed 7 bases from V and 0 bases from J, with 16 bases in between. Full variable domain (outside the CDR3, taken from reference TRBV19 and TRBJ1-3): DGGITQSPKYLFRKEGQNVTLSCEQNLNHDAMYWYRQDPGQGLRLIYYSQIVNDFQKGDIAEGYSVSREKKESFPLTVTSAQKNPTAFYLCASTPGGLLSGNTIYFGEGSWLTVV.

This rearrangement joins TRBV18 to TRBJ1-1; D remains ambiguous. Germline loops: CDR1 KGHSH, CDR2 LQKENI. The V end was cut by 0 bases, the J end by 8 bases, with 13 bases between. The CDR3 has 14 amino acids. CDR3 sequence: CASSPPYSPWEAFF. In DNA, the CDR3 is TGTGCCAGCTCACCACCGTACAGCCCTTGGGAAGCTTTCTTT.

This sequence joins TRBV2 and TRBJ2-6, with TRBD2 as a possible D gene (7 bases). The CDR3 has 14 residues. CDR1 is SNHLY and CDR2 is FYNNEI in the germline V gene. The V gene lost 8 bases and the J gene lost 0 bases, with 8 bases spanning the gap. The CDR3: CASGGASGANVLTF. CDR3 DNA sequence: TGTGCCAGCGGGGGGGCCTCTGGGGCCAACGTCCTGACTTTC.

This chain connects TRBV7-2 to TRBJ1-2; TRBD1 aligns across 7 bases. The germline V gene has CDR1 SGHTA and CDR2 FQGNSA. The ends lost 4 bases at V and 0 bases at J; junction bases unmatched: 2. CDR3 length equals 14 residues. In DNA form, the CDR3 reads TGTGCCAGCAGCTGGGACAGAACTAACTATGGCTACACCTTC. Translated: CASSWDRTNYGYTF.

This clone showed up just once. The chain combines TRBV7-8 with TRBJ1-1; possibly TRBD1 for D (6 bases). CDR1 is SGHVS, CDR2 FQNEAQ, per germline. Trimming stripped 1 base from V and 7 bases from J, with 13 bases between. The CDR3 runs to 14 residues. The CDR3 sequence: CASSLGEGGDEAFF. Written as DNA, the CDR3 is TGTGCCAGCAGCTTAGGCGAAGGGGGGGATGAAGCTTTCTTT.

This chain joins TRBV25-1 and TRBJ1-4; D possibly corresponds to TRBD1 (5 bases). V dropped 2 bases and J dropped 6 bases, with 13 bases sitting between them. Germline V gives CDR1 MGHDK, CDR2 SYGVNS. The CDR3 runs 15 residues. The CDR3 spells CASSEVGPGYEKLFF. The CDR3 DNA is TGTGCCAGCAGTGAAGTTGGGCCAGGGTATGAAAAACTGTTTTTT.

CDR3 sequence (DNA): TGTGCCAGCAGTTTATCCGCGACTAGCGGGAGCTGGTACGAGCAGTACTTC. It specifies CASSLSATSGSWYEQYF. The chain joins TRBV27 to TRBJ2-7; TRBD2 matches at 12 bases. V gave up 0 bases and J gave up 4 bases; unmatched junction bases: 7. Germline values: CDR1 MNHEY, CDR2 SMNVEV (reference sequence). The CDR3 extends over 17 amino acids.

The rearrangement joins TRBV6-6 to TRBJ2-5; 11 nucleotides match TRBD1. This CDR3 has 14 residues. Germline values: CDR1 MNHNY, CDR2 SVGAGI (reference sequence). With V trimmed by 7 bases and J by 5 bases, 6 bases remained unmatched. Here the CDR3 reads CASTRTGGSETQYF. The CDR3 region has the DNA TGTGCCAGCACCCGGACAGGGGGCAGCGAGACCCAGTACTTC.

The rearrangement uses TRBV28 and TRBJ2-5, with 8 bases fitting TRBD2. Judging by the DNA end, TRBJ2-7 fits better; the J call may be wrong. CDR3 size: 13 residues. The germline CDR1 and CDR2 sequences are MDHEN and SYDVKM. The CDR3 region is CASSLLAGYEQYF. The CDR3 nucleotides are TGTGCCAGCAGTTTACTAGCGGGCTACGAGCAGTACTTC.

As regards this clone: This sample includes further DNA sequences coding for the same CDR3. The chain uses TRBV6-1 and TRBJ2-3; 15 bases map to TRBD2. This CDR3 is built from 15 residues. V gave up 6 bases and J gave up 3 bases; unmatched junction bases: 1. Germline V gene lookup returns CDR1 MNHNS and CDR2 SASEGT. CDR3 in amino acids: CASRGLAGGTDTQYF. CDR3 sequence (DNA): TGTGCCAGCAGGGGACTAGCGGGAGGAACAGATACGCAGTATTTT.

The chain combines TRBV6-1 with TRBJ2-3, with TRBD1 matching 7 bases. Germline loops: CDR1 MNHNS, CDR2 SASEGT. The CDR3 is 13 residues long. V shed 5 bases, J shed 8 bases, and the junction held 7 bases outside the gene matches. The CDR3 DNA reads as TGTGCCAGCAGTTCCACAGGGGAAGCTACGCAGTATTTT. It codes for CASSSTGEATQYF.

V usage is TRBV6-5 and J usage is TRBJ1-5; no reliable D call. Germline CDR1 is MNHEY and CDR2 is SVGAGI. This CDR3 spans 11 amino acids. V was pared by 10 bases and J by 7 bases, with 11 bases between. The CDR3 loop is CATGLQQPQHF. The CDR3 bases are TGTGCCACCGGATTACAGCAGCCCCAGCATTTT.

The V gene is TRBV28, the J gene TRBJ1-3; D not certain. Germline CDR1 reads MDHEN; CDR2 reads SYDVKM. Trimming took 5 bases from V and 3 from J, leaving 14 bases between them. CDR3 length equals 15 residues. The CDR3: CASSPLFGNGNTIYF. The CDR3 DNA follows: TGTGCCAGCAGTCCCCTTTTCGGGAATGGAAACACCATATATTTT.

This chain links TRBV2 with TRBJ1-5; tentative D call: TRBD1 (5 bases). The CDR3 contains 19 residues. The ends were cut back, 5 bases at V and 2 bases at J, with 25 bases in the middle. Germline CDR1 reads SNHLY; CDR2 reads FYNNEI. The CDR3: CASSLTGPGVLRGNQPQHF. In DNA, the CDR3 is TGTGCCAGCAGTTTAACCGGGCCGGGGGTTTTGAGGGGCAATCAGCCCCAGCATTTT.

V usage is TRBV9 and J usage is TRBJ2-4, with D perhaps matching TRBD1 (5 bases). Germline CDR1 reads SGDLS; CDR2 reads YYNGEE. V was pared by 3 bases and J by 0 bases, with 16 bases between. The CDR3 runs 17 residues. The CDR3: CASSASTGDLAKNIQYF. The CDR3 bases are TGTGCCAGCAGCGCCTCCACAGGAGATCTAGCCAAAAACATTCAGTACTTC.

J is TRBJ2-7 and V is TRBV5-1; D ambiguous. Trimming stripped 2 bases from V and 3 bases from J, with 9 bases between. The CDR3 covers 13 residues. Germline CDR1 reads SGHRS; CDR2 reads YFSETQ. CDR3 nucleotides: TGCGCCAGCAGCTTCACGACAAGCTACGAGCAGTACTTC. It encodes CASSFTTSYEQYF. Together with reference TRBV5-1 and TRBJ2-7, the CDR3 gives the full variable domain: KAGVTQTPRYLIKTRGQQVTLSCSPISGHRSVSWYQQTPGQGLQFLFEYFSETQRNKGNFPGRFSGRQFSNSRSEMNVSTLELGDSALYLCASSFTTSYEQYFGPGTRLTVT.

The CDR3 loop is CASSKWNGILRRETQYF. DNA of the CDR3: TGTGCCAGCAGCAAATGGAACGGGATACTAAGGAGGGAGACCCAGTACTTC. The rearrangement joins TRBV21-1 to TRBJ2-5; the tabulated D call, TRBD2, remains unverified against the DNA. TRBV21-1 is tagged as a pseudogene. The CDR3 has 17 residues.

This clone appeared once. V usage is TRBV2 and J usage is TRBJ2-1, with TRBD2 identical over 11 bases. After removal of 2 bases from V and 6 bases from J, the junction contained 6 bases not matched to a gene. From germline, CDR1 is SNHLY and CDR2 FYNNEI. There are 16 residues in the CDR3. The chain's CDR3 is CASSEIRLAGTNEQFF. The CDR3 nucleotides are TGTGCCAGCAGTGAAATACGACTAGCGGGGACCAATGAGCAGTTCTTC.

In this sample, this clone turned up a few times. The chain carries TRBV7-9 and TRBJ2-3; D is unclear. There are 15 residues in the CDR3. CDR1 and CDR2 from the germline V gene are SEHNR and FQNEAQ (reference sequence). The V end lost 1 base, the J end lost 5 bases, and 13 bases lay between the germline ends. The CDR3 loop is CASSLVGQARDTQYF. CDR3 DNA sequence: TGTGCCAGCAGCTTAGTGGGCCAGGCCCGAGATACGCAGTATTTT. The full variable domain, its missing parts supplied by reference TRBV7-9 and TRBJ2-3, is DTGVSQNPRHKITKRGQNVTFRCDPISEHNRLYWYRQTLGQGPEFLTYFQNEAQLEKSRLLSDRFSAERPKGSFSTLEIQRTEQGDSAMYLCASSLVGQARDTQYFGPGTRLTVL.

Only one count was recorded for this clone. The rearrangement joins TRBV15 to TRBJ1-2, with D uncertain. Germline V gene sequence: CDR1 LNHNV, CDR2 YYDKDF (reference sequence). Trimming removed 0 bases from V and 2 bases from J, with 7 bases in between. The length of the CDR3 is 14 residues. The CDR3 DNA is TGTGCCACCAGCAGAGACGCGGTGAACTATGGCTACACCTTC. It specifies CATSRDAVNYGYTF. The complete variable domain, with remaining parts taken from reference TRBV15 and TRBJ1-2, reads DAMVIQNPRYQVTQFGKPVTLSCSQTLNHNVMYWYQQKSSQAPKLLFHYYDKDFNNEADTPDNFQSRRPNTSFCFLDIRSPGLGDTAMYLCATSRDAVNYGYTFGSGTRLTVV.

This clone was recorded a few times. The V call is TRBV9, the J call TRBJ1-5; D might be TRBD1 (6 bases). Between the trimmed V and J ends, which lost 3 bases and 1 base, there was a span of 11 bases. Germline V gives CDR1 SGDLS, CDR2 YYNGEE. The CDR3 length is 15 residues. The CDR3: CASSAEGQSNQPQHF. CDR3 DNA: TGTGCCAGCAGCGCCGAAGGACAGAGCAATCAGCCCCAGCATTTT.